This entry lists 5 T cell receptor beta chains sequenced from one sample in a study of blood T cell repertoires in COVID-19. Profiled with immunoSEQ multiplex PCR; TCRdb holds only in-frame clones, not every one. Here the sample spans approximately 470,000 clones, approximately 83% being singletons. Material for sequencing was peripheral blood. The source is a human donor in a cohort sampled during active COVID-19.

The rearrangement joins TRBV3-1 (or the pseudogene TRBV3-2) to TRBJ2-1; unclear D gene. Germline CDR1 and CDR2: LGHDT and YNNKEL (reference sequence). V was cut by 0 bases and J by 4 bases, with 7 bases left in between. This CDR3 comprises 14 residues. The CDR3 loop reads CASSQESTYNEQFF. CDR3 in DNA: TGTGCCAGCAGCCAAGAATCTACGTACAATGAGCAGTTCTTC.

The chain joins TRBV27 to TRBJ2-3; D possibly corresponds to TRBD1 (5 bases). V was cut by 4 bases and J by 6 bases, with 20 bases left in between. This CDR3 has 16 residues. Germline V gene data show CDR1 as MNHEY and CDR2 as SMNVEV (reference sequence). As DNA, the CDR3 is TGTGCCAGCAGTTCCAGGACACCTTTTTTATCGGATACGCAGTATTTT. Protein sequence: CASSSRTPFLSDTQYF.

The chain recombines TRBV4-2 with TRBJ1-3, with 8 bases that match TRBD1. This CDR3 spans 16 amino acids. In germline, CDR1 is LGHNA, CDR2 YNFKEQ. V gave up 4 bases and J gave up 0 bases; unmatched junction bases: 5. The CDR3 nucleotides read TGTGCCAGCAGCCTCGGGACAGGTACCTCTGGAAACACCATATATTTT. This sequence encodes CASSLGTGTSGNTIYF.

The chain links TRBV30 to TRBJ2-3; 7 bases line up with TRBD2. The germline V gene encodes CDR1 GTSNPN and CDR2 SVGIG (reference sequence). V was pared by 4 bases and J by 0 bases, with 4 bases of the junction left unmatched. The CDR3 is made up of 14 amino acids. CDR3 in DNA: TGTGCCTGGAAGGGAGGGACTAGCACAGATACGCAGTATTTT. It specifies CAWKGGTSTDTQYF.

This clone has only one observation. The gene calls are TRBV4-1 and TRBJ1-3; the match to TRBD1 covers 9 bases. In germline, CDR1 is MGHRA, CDR2 YSYEKL. The CDR3 spans 13 residues. V trimming: 4 bases; J trimming: 7 bases; junction bases outside the gene matches: 2. CDR3 sequence (DNA): TGCGCCAGCAGCCGAGGACAGGGGAACACCATATATTTT. It encodes CASSRGQGNTIYF.